This T cell receptor (beta chain) was sequenced during a study of blood T cell repertoires in COVID-19 (TCRdb year 2020). For the wider study: Collaborator samples came from the United States, Italy and Spain and covered acute and convalescent phases of COVID-19. The material from the prospective study consisted of cDNA or gDNA derived from T cells, B-cell-depleted T cells, or PBMCs. Subjects who had been exposed to COVID-19, were actively infected with it, or had recovered from it provided the deeply sampled blood TCRbeta repertoires that made up the dataset. A freely available public database, intended as a resource for researchers studying the immune response to SARS-CoV-2, is where the repertoires were released. Samples were obtained from the ongoing ImmuneRACE study (first 160 participants) and from some 1,300 subjects provided by 6 global collaborators. Nearly every sample came with metadata listing a de-identified subject ID, COVID-19 status, age in years and sex. Where available, HLA class I and class II types were taken from metadata supplied by the sample provider and were not determined by assay-based typing.

The immunoSEQ Assay, a bias-controlled multiplex PCR, was used to amplify TCRbeta CDR3 regions from genomic DNA. The study's processing was this. Within the assay, amplification of reference gene primers was used to estimate how many nucleated cells each sample contained. To quantify the absolute abundance of each unique TCRbeta CDR3 rearrangement, sequence reads were collapsed and filtered. Productive Simpson clonality was computed per sample as the square root of Simpson's diversity index over productive rearrangements. The immuneACCESS repertoire file appears here via TCRdb, limited to in-frame rearrangements. These files lack a portion of the clones; in checked studies, under half of the deficit traces to unresolved V genes, and the cause of the others is not known. The V and J calls and the clone size are those of that table, but D and trimming were determined from the DNA. This sample gives fewer than 250,000 clones in total; approximately 82% of them show up just once. The top ten clones comprise about 2.5% of the sample.

Beyond this particular receptor, the publication reports: The quantity of clinical and demographic metadata differed by source and by participant and was supplied without curation.

For this clone: What this receptor recognizes is not known. Within one base of it there is no much larger clone, and no base qualities were kept.

Whole blood was collected in K2EDTA tubes by collaborating institutions according to the institutions' own protocols. For TCRbeta analysis, collaborators shipped samples as frozen whole blood, isolated PBMCs, or DNA extracted from either of those sample types. Sequenced sample: peripheral blood. The clonotype comes from an older woman with active or convalescent COVID-19.

The CDR3 amino acid sequence is: CASSYSNRVDEQYF. The DNA is TGTGCCAGCAGCTACTCTAACAGGGTAGACGAGCAGTACTTC. The receptor chain draws on TRBV7-9 and TRBJ2-7; TRBD1 is a possible D gene, resting on 6 matching bases. From the cysteine up to the phenylalanine, the CDR3 has a length of 14 residues. Left in the record is the CDR3 DNA by itself, 42 bases read in frame from the first base. Deletion took 4 bases off V and 5 bases off J, with a span of 15 bases between the germline ends. The germline V gene encodes CDR1 SEHNR and CDR2 FQNEAQ (reference sequence).